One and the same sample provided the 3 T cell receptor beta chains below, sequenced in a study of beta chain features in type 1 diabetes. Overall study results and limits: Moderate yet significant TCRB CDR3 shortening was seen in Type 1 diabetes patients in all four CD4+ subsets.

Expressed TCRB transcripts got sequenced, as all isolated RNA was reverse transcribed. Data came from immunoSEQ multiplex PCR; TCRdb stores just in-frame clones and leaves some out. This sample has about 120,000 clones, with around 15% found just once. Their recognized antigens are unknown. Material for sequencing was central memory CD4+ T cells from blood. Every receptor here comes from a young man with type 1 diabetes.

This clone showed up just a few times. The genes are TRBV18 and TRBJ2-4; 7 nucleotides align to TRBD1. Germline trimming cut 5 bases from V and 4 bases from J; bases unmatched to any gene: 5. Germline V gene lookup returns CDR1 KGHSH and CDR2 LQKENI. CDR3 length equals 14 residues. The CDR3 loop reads CASSSGQSKNIQYF. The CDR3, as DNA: TGTGCCAGCTCATCGGGACAGTCGAAAAACATTCAGTACTTC.

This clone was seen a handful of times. The CDR3 DNA reads as TGTGCCAGCAGCCGGGACAGGGACTATGGCTACACCTTC. It yields the protein CASSRDRDYGYTF. The rearrangement links TRBV7-2 to TRBJ1-2, with 9 bases fitting TRBD1. V shed 5 bases, J shed 3 bases, and the junction held 1 base outside the gene matches. The CDR3 is 13 residues long. CDR1 SGHTA and CDR2 FQGNSA come from the germline V gene.

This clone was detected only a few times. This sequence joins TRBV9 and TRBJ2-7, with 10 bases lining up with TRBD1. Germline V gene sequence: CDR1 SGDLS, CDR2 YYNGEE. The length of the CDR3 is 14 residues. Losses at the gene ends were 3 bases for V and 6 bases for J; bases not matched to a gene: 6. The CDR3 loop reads CASSAGQGLGEQYF. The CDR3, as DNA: TGTGCCAGCAGCGCGGGACAGGGGTTGGGCGAGCAGTACTTC.